The clone carrying this T cell receptor beta chain was seen once. The sample comes from a study of blood T cell repertoires in COVID-19. Study as a whole: The cDNA or gDNA used as material had been derived from T cells, B-cell-depleted T cells, or PBMCs.

Per the authors' pipeline: Using reference gene primer amplification, nucleated cell counts were estimated. Here immunoSEQ multiplex PCR was the method, and the copy in TCRdb shows in-frame clones only, minus some. Clone size and V and J calls were adopted from that table, with D and trimming inferred from the DNA. Among just under 250,000 clones listed, about 90% were seen once. The junction had 1 base not matched to a gene; V was cut back by 4 bases and J by 0 bases. CDR1 is SEHNR, CDR2 FQNEAQ, per germline (reference sequence). This CDR3 is built from 14 residues. This receptor was taken from a woman in her twenties or thirties who had recovered from COVID-19. Material: peripheral blood. V and J are TRBV7-9 and TRBJ1-1, with 8 bases that match TRBD1. CDR3 amino acids: CASSYRGVNTEAFF. In DNA form, the CDR3 reads TGTGCCAGCAGCTACAGGGGGGTGAACACTGAAGCTTTCTTT.